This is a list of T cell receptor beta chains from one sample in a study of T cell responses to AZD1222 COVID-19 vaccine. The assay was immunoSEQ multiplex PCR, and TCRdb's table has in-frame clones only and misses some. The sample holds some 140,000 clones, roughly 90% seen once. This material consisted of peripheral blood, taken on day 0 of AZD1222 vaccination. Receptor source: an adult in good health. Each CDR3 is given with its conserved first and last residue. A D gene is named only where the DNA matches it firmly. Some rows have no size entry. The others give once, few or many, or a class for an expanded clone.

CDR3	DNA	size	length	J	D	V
CASSPPATPGEAFF	TGTGCCAGCTCACCACCAGCCACCCCGGGGGAAGCTTTCTTT	-	14	TRBJ1-1	-	TRBV18
CAWDGGGSPLHF	TGTGCCTGGGACGGTGGTGGGTCACCCCTCCACTTT	-	12	TRBJ1-6	-	TRBV30
CASSLPGQGNTEAFF	TGTGCCAGCAGTTTACCGGGACAGGGGAACACTGAAGCTTTCTTT	-	15	TRBJ1-1	TRBD1	TRBV28
CASSYSAGVYEQYF	TGTGCCAGCAGTTACAGTGCCGGGGTGTACGAGCAGTACTTC	-	14	TRBJ2-7	-	TRBV6-2/TRBV6-3
CSASSPGSSRDTQYF	TGCAGTGCTAGTTCCCCCGGGTCTAGTCGAGATACGCAGTATTTT	-	15	TRBJ2-3	-	TRBV20-1
CASSQDSGGANNSPLHF	TGCGCCAGCAGCCAAGATTCGGGGGGCGCGAATAATTCACCCCTCCACTTT	-	17	TRBJ1-6	-	TRBV4-3
CASRRNPYEQYF	TGTGCCAGCAGGAGGAACCCCTACGAGCAGTACTTC	-	12	TRBJ2-7	-	TRBV6-5
CASSTRSGMNTEAFF	TGTGCCAGCAGTACCCGATCAGGGATGAACACTGAAGCTTTCTTT	-	15	TRBJ1-1	-	TRBV27
CSVEGRGRDYNSPLHF	TGCAGCGTTGAGGGTAGGGGTAGGGACTATAATTCACCCCTCCACTTT	-	16	TRBJ1-6	-	TRBV29-1
CASSRGPGRAFF	TGTGCCAGCAGCCGAGGGCCAGGGAGAGCTTTCTTT	-	12	TRBJ1-1	-	TRBV11-2
CAWNRAAFLGNYGYTF	TGTGCCTGGAACCGAGCGGCTTTCTTGGGGAACTATGGCTACACCTTC	-	16	TRBJ1-2	-	TRBV30
CASHGTPHYGYTF	TGTGCCAGCCACGGGACACCACACTATGGCTACACCTTC	-	13	TRBJ1-2	-	TRBV2
CASSSLSGKRVGAFF	TGTGCCAGCAGCTCCCTATCCGGGAAAAGGGTTGGAGCTTTCTTT	-	15	TRBJ1-1	-	TRBV3-1/TRBV3-2
CASSLTGAQGNTIYF	TGTGCCAGCAGCTTAACAGGAGCTCAGGGAAACACCATATATTTT	-	15	TRBJ1-3	-	TRBV5-8
CASSEGPGSGYEQYF	TGTGCCAGCAGTGAAGGACCGGGGAGTGGGTACGAGCAGTACTTC	-	15	TRBJ2-7	-	TRBV2
CASSSVGSYNSPLHF	TGTGCCAGCAGTTCTGTGGGCTCCTATAATTCACCCCTCCACTTT	-	15	TRBJ1-6	-	TRBV6-2/TRBV6-3
CASRPRPSRTDTQYF	TGTGCCAGCAGACCCAGACCCTCTCGCACAGATACGCAGTATTTT	-	15	TRBJ2-3	-	TRBV6-5
CASSPPQGIYGYTF	TGTGCCAGCAGCCCCCCCCAGGGGATCTATGGCTACACCTTC	once	14	TRBJ1-2	-	TRBV3-1/TRBV3-2
CATSRARGYGYTF	TGTGCCACCAGCAGGGCCCGGGGCTATGGCTACACCTTC	once	13	TRBJ1-2	-	TRBV15
CASSYSWGGGGELFF	TGTGCCAGCAGTTACTCTTGGGGGGGCGGCGGGGAGCTGTTTTTT	-	15	TRBJ2-2	-	TRBV6-5
CASAQISGNTIYF	TGTGCCAGCGCCCAGATTTCTGGAAACACCATATATTTT	few	13	TRBJ1-3	-	TRBV18
CASSVSGALGGYGYTF	TGTGCCAGCAGCGTGAGCGGGGCGCTAGGCGGCTATGGCTACACCTTC	-	16	TRBJ1-2	-	TRBV9
CASSLSSGGELFF	TGTGCCAGCAGCTTATCTTCGGGCGGGGAGCTGTTTTTT	once	13	TRBJ2-2	-	TRBV11-3
CASSPGPSSGNTIYF	TGTGCCAGCAGCCCGGGACCGAGCTCTGGAAACACCATATATTTT	-	15	TRBJ1-3	-	TRBV11-1
CASSSGLAGTDTQYF	TGCGCCAGCAGCTCGGGACTAGCAGGCACAGATACGCAGTATTTT	-	15	TRBJ2-3	TRBD2	TRBV5-1
CASSPGRTGGAFNSPLHF	TGCGCCAGCAGCCCGGGCAGGACAGGGGGCGCATTTAATTCACCCCTCCACTTT	-	18	TRBJ1-6	TRBD1	TRBV5-1
CASSSTGGYEQYF	TGTGCCAGCAGCTCCACAGGGGGCTACGAGCAGTACTTC	-	13	TRBJ2-7	TRBD1	TRBV7-6
CASSLTQVANSPLHF	TGCGCCAGCAGCCTAACACAGGTGGCGAATTCACCCCTCCACTTT	-	15	TRBJ1-6	-	TRBV5-1
CASSLAEGGTDTQYF	TGTGCTAGCAGCTTAGCCGAAGGGGGCACAGATACGCAGTATTTT	-	15	TRBJ2-3	-	TRBV7-7
CSVGAGGHNEQFF	TGCAGCGTTGGGGCGGGAGGGCACAATGAGCAGTTCTTC	-	13	TRBJ2-1	TRBD2	TRBV29-1
CASSTGREAFTGELFF	TGCGCCAGCAGCACAGGGCGGGAGGCCTTCACCGGGGAGCTGTTTTTT	-	16	TRBJ2-2	TRBD2	TRBV5-1
CASSLLTAYGYTF	TGTGCCAGCAGCTTACTCACAGCATACGGCTACACCTTC	-	13	TRBJ1-2	-	TRBV7-2
CASRPGQAYGYTF	TGTGCCAGTAGGCCGGGACAGGCCTATGGCTACACCTTC	-	13	TRBJ1-2	TRBD1	TRBV19
CASSLVGGDLYEQYF	TGTGCCAGCAGCTTAGTAGGGGGCGACCTCTACGAGCAGTACTTC	-	15	TRBJ2-7	TRBD1	TRBV5-5
CASSDLGTGGYQETQYF	TGTGCCAGCAGTGATTTAGGAACGGGGGGGTACCAAGAGACCCAGTACTTC	-	17	TRBJ2-5	TRBD2	TRBV2
CASSLSAQGGIYNEQFF	TGTGCCAGCAGTTTATCGGCACAGGGTGGAATCTACAATGAGCAGTTCTTC	-	17	TRBJ2-1	-	TRBV27
CASSLTLTGLATSVREFF	TGTGCCAGCAGCTTGACTTTAACGGGACTAGCGACCTCCGTAAGGGAGTTCTTC	once	18	TRBJ2-1	TRBD2	TRBV5-8
CASTRRGLAGVSGANVLTF	TGTGCCAGTACCCGACGCGGACTAGCGGGCGTCTCTGGGGCCAACGTCCTGACTTTC	-	19	TRBJ2-6	TRBD2	TRBV19
CASSELAGSYNEQFF	TGTGCCAGCAGTGAACTAGCGGGCTCCTACAATGAGCAGTTCTTC	-	15	TRBJ2-1	TRBD2	TRBV6-1
CASSSRGLGPDTQYF	TGTGCCAGCAGCTCCAGGGGTTTGGGACCAGATACGCAGTATTTT	-	15	TRBJ2-3	-	TRBV5-4
CASSSRTGTTGNTIYF	TGTGCCAGCAGCTCCCGGACAGGAACGACTGGAAACACCATATATTTT	-	16	TRBJ1-3	TRBD1	TRBV9
CASSSGGSNQPQHF	TGTGCCAGCAGTTCCGGGGGAAGCAATCAGCCCCAGCATTTT	-	14	TRBJ1-5	-	TRBV28
CASSLDRGDSPLHF	TGTGCCAGCAGCTTAGACAGGGGCGATTCACCCCTCCACTTT	few	14	TRBJ1-6	TRBD1	TRBV5-4
CASSGRDRANEKLFF	TGTGCCAGCAGCGGCCGGGACAGAGCTAATGAAAAACTGTTTTTT	-	15	TRBJ1-4	-	TRBV21-1
CASSRTFNQPQHF	TGTGCCAGCAGCCGGACCTTCAATCAGCCCCAGCATTTT	-	13	TRBJ1-5	-	TRBV6-5
CASSQGDRGSYGYTF	TGCGCCAGCAGCCAAGGGGACAGGGGATCATATGGCTACACCTTC	-	15	TRBJ1-2	TRBD1	TRBV4-3
CASSPPLRGGTEAFF	TGTGCCAGCAGCCCACCGTTGAGGGGAGGGACTGAAGCTTTCTTT	-	15	TRBJ1-1	-	TRBV7-6
CASSPLGREEGYTF	TGTGCCAGCTCACCTCTAGGACGGGAAGAGGGCTACACCTTC	-	14	TRBJ1-2	-	TRBV18
CASRERTGQNYNEQFF	TGTGCCAGCAGGGAACGGACAGGCCAGAACTACAATGAGCAGTTCTTC	-	16	TRBJ2-1	TRBD1	TRBV6-4
CSAGFLETQYF	-	once	11	TRBJ2-5	-	TRBV20-1
CASSELPNTGELFF	TGTGCCAGCAGTGAATTGCCGAACACCGGGGAGCTGTTTTTT	once	14	TRBJ2-2	-	TRBV6-1
CASSLSRGVEAFF	TGTGCCAGCAGTTTAAGTAGAGGGGTTGAAGCTTTCTTT	-	13	TRBJ1-1	-	TRBV12-3/TRBV12-4
CASTAPRGGEQYF	TGTGCCAGTACCGCACCCCGGGGAGGGGAGCAGTACTTC	-	13	TRBJ2-7	TRBD2	TRBV19
CASSQQGNTEAFF	TGTGCCAGCAGTCAACAGGGCAACACTGAAGCTTTCTTT	-	13	TRBJ1-1	-	TRBV6-5
CSVGQGIQYF	TGCAGCGTCGGACAGGGCATTCAGTACTTC	-	10	TRBJ2-4	TRBD1	TRBV29-1
CATSAGRVRTGELFF	TGTGCCACCAGTGCGGGAAGGGTACGGACCGGGGAGCTGTTTTTT	-	15	TRBJ2-2	-	TRBV24-1
CASRRGPASYEQYF	TGTGCCAGCAGGAGAGGCCCGGCCTCCTACGAGCAGTACTTC	-	14	TRBJ2-7	-	TRBV6-5
CASSFGGPYGYTF	TGTGCCAGCAGTTTCGGGGGCCCCTATGGCTACACCTTC	-	13	TRBJ1-2	-	TRBV27